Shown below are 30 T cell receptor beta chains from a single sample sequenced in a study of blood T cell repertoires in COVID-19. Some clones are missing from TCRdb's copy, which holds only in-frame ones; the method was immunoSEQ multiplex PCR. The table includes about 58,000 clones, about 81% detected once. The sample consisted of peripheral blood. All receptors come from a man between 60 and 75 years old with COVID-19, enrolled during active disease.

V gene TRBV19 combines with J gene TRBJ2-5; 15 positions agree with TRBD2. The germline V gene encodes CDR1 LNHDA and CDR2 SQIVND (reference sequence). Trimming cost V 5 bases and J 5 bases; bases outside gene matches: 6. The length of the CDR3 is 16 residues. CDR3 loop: CASSGGTSGGHETQYF. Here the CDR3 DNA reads TGTGCCAGTAGTGGCGGGACTAGCGGGGGGCATGAGACCCAGTACTTC.

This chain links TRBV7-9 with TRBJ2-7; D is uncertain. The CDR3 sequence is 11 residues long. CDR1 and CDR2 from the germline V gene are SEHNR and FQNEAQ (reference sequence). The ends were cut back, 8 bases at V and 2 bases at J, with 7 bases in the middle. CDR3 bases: TGTGCCAGCTCAGAGGCCTACGAGCAGTACTTC. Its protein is CASSEAYEQYF.

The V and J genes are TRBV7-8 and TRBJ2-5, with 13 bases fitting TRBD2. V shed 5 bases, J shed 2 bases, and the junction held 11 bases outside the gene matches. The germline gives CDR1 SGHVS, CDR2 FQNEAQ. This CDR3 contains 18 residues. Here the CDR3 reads CASSPSRLAGGRQETQYF. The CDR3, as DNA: TGTGCCAGCAGCCCCAGCAGACTAGCGGGGGGACGACAAGAGACCCAGTACTTC.

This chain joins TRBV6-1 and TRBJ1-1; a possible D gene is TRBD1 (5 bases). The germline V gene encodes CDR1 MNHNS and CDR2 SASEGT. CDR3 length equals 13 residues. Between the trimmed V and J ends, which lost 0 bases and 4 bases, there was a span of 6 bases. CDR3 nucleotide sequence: TGTGCCAGCAGTGAAGCGGGGGGCACTGAAGCTTTCTTT. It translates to CASSEAGGTEAFF.

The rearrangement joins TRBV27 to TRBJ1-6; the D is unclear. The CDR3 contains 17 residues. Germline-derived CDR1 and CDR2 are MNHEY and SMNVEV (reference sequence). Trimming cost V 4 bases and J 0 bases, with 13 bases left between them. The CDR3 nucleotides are TGTGCCAGCAGTTCCGACTTCCTGAGCTCCTATAATTCACCCCTCCACTTT. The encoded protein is CASSSDFLSSYNSPLHF.

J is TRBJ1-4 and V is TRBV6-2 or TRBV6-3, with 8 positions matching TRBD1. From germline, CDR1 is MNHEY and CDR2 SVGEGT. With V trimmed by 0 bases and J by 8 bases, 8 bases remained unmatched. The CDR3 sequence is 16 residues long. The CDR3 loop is CASSYSKSDRAEKLFF. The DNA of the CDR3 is TGTGCCAGCAGTTACTCGAAATCGGACAGGGCAGAAAAACTGTTTTTT.

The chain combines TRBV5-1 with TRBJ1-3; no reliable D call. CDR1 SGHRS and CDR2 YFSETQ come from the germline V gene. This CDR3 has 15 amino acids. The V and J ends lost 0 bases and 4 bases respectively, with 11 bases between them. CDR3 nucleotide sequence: TGCGCCAGCAGCTTGGGGGCAATAATAGGAAACACCATATATTTT. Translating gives CASSLGAIIGNTIYF. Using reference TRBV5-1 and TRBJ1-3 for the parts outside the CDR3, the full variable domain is KAGVTQTPRYLIKTRGQQVTLSCSPISGHRSVSWYQQTPGQGLQFLFEYFSETQRNKGNFPGRFSGRQFSNSRSEMNVSTLELGDSALYLCASSLGAIIGNTIYFGEGSWLTVV.

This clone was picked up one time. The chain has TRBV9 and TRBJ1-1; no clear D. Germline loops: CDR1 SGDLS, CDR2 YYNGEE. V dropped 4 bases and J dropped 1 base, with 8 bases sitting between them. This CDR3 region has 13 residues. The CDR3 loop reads CASSTGRNTEAFF. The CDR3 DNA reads TGTGCCAGCAGCACCGGGAGGAACACTGAAGCTTTCTTT.

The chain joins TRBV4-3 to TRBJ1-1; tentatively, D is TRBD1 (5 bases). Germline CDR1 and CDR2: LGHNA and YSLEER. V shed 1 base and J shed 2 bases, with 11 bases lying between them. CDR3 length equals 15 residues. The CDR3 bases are TGCGCCAGCAGCCAAGCGACAGCTGTAAACACTGAAGCTTTCTTT. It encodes CASSQATAVNTEAFF.

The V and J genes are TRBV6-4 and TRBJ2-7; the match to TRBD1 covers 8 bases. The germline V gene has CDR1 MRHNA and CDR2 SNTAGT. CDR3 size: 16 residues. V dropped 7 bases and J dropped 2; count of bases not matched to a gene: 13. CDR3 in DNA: TGTGCCAGCACGAGGGTAGTAGTCAGGGGGCCCTACGAGCAGTACTTC. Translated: CASTRVVVRGPYEQYF.

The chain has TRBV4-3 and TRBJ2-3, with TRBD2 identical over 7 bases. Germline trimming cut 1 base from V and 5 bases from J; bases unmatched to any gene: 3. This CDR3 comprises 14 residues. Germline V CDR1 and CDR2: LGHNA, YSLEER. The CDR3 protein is CASSQASGIDTQYF. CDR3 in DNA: TGCGCCAGCAGCCAAGCAAGCGGGATAGATACGCAGTATTTT.

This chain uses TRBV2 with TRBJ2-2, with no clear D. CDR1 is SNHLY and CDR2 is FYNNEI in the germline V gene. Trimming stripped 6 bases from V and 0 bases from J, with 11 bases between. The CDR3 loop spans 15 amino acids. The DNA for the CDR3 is TGTGCCAGCAGGGAGCTAAACCCGAACACCGGGGAGCTGTTTTTT. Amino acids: CASRELNPNTGELFF. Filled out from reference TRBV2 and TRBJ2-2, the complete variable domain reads EPEVTQTPSHQVTQMGQEVILRCVPISNHLYFYWYRQILGQKVEFLVSFYNNEISEKSEIFDDQFSVERPDGSNFTLKIRSTKLEDSAMYFCASRELNPNTGELFFGEGSRLTVL.

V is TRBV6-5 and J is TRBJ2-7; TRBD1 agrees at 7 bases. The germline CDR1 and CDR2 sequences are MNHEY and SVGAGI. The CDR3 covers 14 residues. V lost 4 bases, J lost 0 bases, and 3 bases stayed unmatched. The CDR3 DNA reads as TGTGCCAGCAGTTCGACAGGGAGCTCCTACGAGCAGTACTTC. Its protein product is CASSSTGSSYEQYF.

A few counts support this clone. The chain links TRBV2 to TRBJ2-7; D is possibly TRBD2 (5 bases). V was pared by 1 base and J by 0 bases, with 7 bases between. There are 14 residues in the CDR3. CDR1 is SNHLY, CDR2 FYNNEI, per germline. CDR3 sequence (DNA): TGTGCCAGCAGTGAAGGGCGGGTCTCCTACGAGCAGTACTTC. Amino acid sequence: CASSEGRVSYEQYF. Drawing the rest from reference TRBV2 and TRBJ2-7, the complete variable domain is EPEVTQTPSHQVTQMGQEVILRCVPISNHLYFYWYRQILGQKVEFLVSFYNNEISEKSEIFDDQFSVERPDGSNFTLKIRSTKLEDSAMYFCASSEGRVSYEQYFGPGTRLTVT.

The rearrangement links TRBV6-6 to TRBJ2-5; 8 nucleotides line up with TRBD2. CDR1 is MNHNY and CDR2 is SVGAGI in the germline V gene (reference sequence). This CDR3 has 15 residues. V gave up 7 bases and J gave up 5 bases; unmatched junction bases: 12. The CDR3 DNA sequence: TGTGCCAGCACCCCCATACGGGGGGGGCCTGAGACCCAGTACTTC. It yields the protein CASTPIRGGPETQYF.

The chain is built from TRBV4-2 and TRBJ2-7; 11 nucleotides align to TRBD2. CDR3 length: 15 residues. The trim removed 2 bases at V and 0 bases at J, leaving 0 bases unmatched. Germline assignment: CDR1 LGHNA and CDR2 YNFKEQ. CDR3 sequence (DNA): TGTGCCAGCAGCCAAACTAGCGGGAGCTCCTACGAGCAGTACTTC. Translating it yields CASSQTSGSSYEQYF.

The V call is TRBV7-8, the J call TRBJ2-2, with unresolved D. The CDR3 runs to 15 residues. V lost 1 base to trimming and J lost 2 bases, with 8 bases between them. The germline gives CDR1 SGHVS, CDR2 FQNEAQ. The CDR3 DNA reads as TGTGCCAGCAGCTTAGTTGGCGGTAACACCGGGGAGCTGTTTTTT. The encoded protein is CASSLVGGNTGELFF.

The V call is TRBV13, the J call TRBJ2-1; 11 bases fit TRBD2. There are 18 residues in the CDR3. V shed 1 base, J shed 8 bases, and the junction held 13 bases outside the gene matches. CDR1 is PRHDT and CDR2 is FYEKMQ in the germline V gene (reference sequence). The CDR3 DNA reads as TGTGCCAGCAGCTTAGCTGGGCATAGCGGGAGGGCCGTCCATGAGCAGTTCTTC. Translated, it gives CASSLAGHSGRAVHEQFF.

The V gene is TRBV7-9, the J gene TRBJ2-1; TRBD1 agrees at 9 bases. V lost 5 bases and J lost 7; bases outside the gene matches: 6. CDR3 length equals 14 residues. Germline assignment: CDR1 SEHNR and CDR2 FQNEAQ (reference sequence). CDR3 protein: CASSRLTGGNEQFF. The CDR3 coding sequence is TGTGCCAGCAGCAGACTGACAGGGGGAAATGAGCAGTTCTTC.

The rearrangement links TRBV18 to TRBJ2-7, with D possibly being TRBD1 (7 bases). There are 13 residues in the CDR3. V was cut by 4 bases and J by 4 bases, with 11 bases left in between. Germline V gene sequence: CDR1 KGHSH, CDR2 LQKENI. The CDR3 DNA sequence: TGTGCCAGCTCACTTCAGGGGGGTTACGAGCAGTACTTC. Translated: CASSLQGGYEQYF.

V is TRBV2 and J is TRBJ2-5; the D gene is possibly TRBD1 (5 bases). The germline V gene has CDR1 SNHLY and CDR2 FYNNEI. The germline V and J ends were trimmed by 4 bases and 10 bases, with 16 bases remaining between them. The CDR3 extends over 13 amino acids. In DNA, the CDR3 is TGTGCCAGCAGTGGTAGGACCCAAGGGGACCAGTACTTC. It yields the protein CASSGRTQGDQYF.

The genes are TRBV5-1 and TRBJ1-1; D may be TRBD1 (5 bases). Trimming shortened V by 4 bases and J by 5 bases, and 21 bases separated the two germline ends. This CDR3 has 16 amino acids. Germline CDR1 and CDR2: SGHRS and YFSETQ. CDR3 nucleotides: TGCGCCAGCAGCCCCGACCTTCAGGGCAGAAGTACTGAAGCTTTCTTT. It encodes CASSPDLQGRSTEAFF.

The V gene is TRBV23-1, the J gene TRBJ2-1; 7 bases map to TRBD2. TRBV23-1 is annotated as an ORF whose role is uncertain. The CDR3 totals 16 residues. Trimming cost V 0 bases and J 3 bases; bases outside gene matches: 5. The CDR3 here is CASSQSAGEYYNEQFF. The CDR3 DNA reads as TGCGCCAGCAGTCAATCGGCGGGAGAATACTACAATGAGCAGTTCTTC.

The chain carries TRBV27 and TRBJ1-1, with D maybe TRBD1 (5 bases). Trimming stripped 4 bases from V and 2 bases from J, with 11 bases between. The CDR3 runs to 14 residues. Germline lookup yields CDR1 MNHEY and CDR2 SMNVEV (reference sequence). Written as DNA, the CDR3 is TGTGCCAGCAGTTCCAACAGGATTAACACTGAAGCTTTCTTT. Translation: CASSSNRINTEAFF.

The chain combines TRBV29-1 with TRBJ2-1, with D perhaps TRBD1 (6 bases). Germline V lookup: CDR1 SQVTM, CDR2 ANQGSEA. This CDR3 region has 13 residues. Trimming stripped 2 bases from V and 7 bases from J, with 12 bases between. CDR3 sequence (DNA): TGCAGCGTTGAAACAGACAGGTGGAATGAGCAGTTCTTC. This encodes CSVETDRWNEQFF.

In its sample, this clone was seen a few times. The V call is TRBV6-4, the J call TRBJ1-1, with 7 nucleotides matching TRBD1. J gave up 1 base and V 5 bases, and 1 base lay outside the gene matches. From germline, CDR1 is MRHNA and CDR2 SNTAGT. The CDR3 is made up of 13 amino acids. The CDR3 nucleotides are TGTGCCAGCAGTAAGGGGGCGAACACTGAAGCTTTCTTT. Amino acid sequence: CASSKGANTEAFF.

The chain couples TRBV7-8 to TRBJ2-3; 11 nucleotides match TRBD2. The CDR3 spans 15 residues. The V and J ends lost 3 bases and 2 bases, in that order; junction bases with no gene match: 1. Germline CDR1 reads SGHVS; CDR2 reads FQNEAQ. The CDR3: CASSLTSGITDTQYF. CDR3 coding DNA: TGTGCCAGCAGCTTGACTAGCGGGATCACAGATACGCAGTATTTT.

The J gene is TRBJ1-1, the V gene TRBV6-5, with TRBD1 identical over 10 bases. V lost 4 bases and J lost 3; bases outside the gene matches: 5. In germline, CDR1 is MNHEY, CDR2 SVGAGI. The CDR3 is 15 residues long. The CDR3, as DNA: TGTGCCAGCAGTTCGGGGACAGGGGCGGACACTGAAGCTTTCTTT. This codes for CASSSGTGADTEAFF.

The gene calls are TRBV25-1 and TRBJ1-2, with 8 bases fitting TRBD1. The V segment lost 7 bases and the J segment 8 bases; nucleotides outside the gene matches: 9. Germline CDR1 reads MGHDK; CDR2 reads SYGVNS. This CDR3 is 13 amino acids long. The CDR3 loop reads CASTHTGGRGYTF. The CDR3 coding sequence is TGTGCCAGCACTCACACAGGGGGAAGGGGCTACACCTTC.

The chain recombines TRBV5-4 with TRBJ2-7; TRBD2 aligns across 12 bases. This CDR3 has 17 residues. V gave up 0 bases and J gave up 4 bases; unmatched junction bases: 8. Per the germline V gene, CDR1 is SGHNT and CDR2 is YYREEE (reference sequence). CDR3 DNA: TGTGCCAGCAGCTTGGGTACTAGCGGGAGGATAAGTTACGAGCAGTACTTC. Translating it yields CASSLGTSGRISYEQYF.